The 26 T cell receptor beta chains given below trace back to one sample, sequenced in a study of cytomegalovirus exposure and HLA in healthy donors. This PCR relied on a set of 60 Vbeta primers and 13 Jbeta primers. TCRdb's copy holds only in-frame clones and misses some; the assay was immunoSEQ multiplex PCR. The table has some 150,000 clones, 65% to 90% seen once. Sequenced sample: PBMCs. Source of these receptors: a man in his fifties or sixties in good health and CMV-seropositive.

The rearrangement joins TRBV7-2 to TRBJ1-3; 7 bases agree with TRBD1. This CDR3 is built from 15 residues. The germline CDR1 and CDR2 sequences are SGHTA and FQGNSA. J was trimmed by 0 bases and V by 5 bases; bases with no gene match: 4. The CDR3 nucleotides read TGTGCCAGCAGCATGACAGGGTTCTCTGGAAACACCATATATTTT. This translates into CASSMTGFSGNTIYF.

The chain has TRBV19 and TRBJ1-2; D uncertain. V was pared by 5 bases and J by 4 bases, with 5 bases between. This CDR3 contains 11 residues. The germline gives CDR1 LNHDA, CDR2 SQIVND (reference sequence). DNA of the CDR3: TGTGCCAGTAGTTCGGGCTATGGCTACACCTTC. It yields the protein CASSSGYGYTF.

V and J are TRBV30 and TRBJ1-2, with D unclear. V lost 0 bases and J lost 4, with 9 bases in between. The CDR3 extends over 13 amino acids. In germline, CDR1 is GTSNPN, CDR2 SVGIG (reference sequence). The CDR3 sequence is CAWSVSSAYGYTF. In DNA form, the CDR3 reads TGTGCCTGGAGTGTATCCAGCGCCTATGGCTACACCTTC. The full variable domain, its missing parts supplied by reference TRBV30 and TRBJ1-2, is SQTIHQWPATLVQPVGSPLSLECTVEGTSNPNLYWYRQAAGRGLQLLFYSVGIGQISSEVPQNLSASRPQDRQFILSSKKLLLSDSGFYLCAWSVSSAYGYTFGSGTRLTVV.

This chain connects TRBV7-2 to TRBJ1-1; no reliable D call. Germline V gene data show CDR1 as SGHTA and CDR2 as FQGNSA. The V and J ends lost 6 bases and 1 base respectively, with 15 bases between them. This CDR3 is 15 amino acids long. CDR3 in amino acids: CASSYAGRKNTEAFF. CDR3 DNA: TGTGCCAGCAGTTACGCAGGCCGGAAGAACACTGAAGCTTTCTTT.

About this clone: This same CDR3 is encoded by further DNA sequences in the sample. The rearrangement joins TRBV6-5 to TRBJ1-5; weak D call: TRBD1 (5 bases). Trimming removed 0 bases at V and 2 bases at J, with 8 bases between. This CDR3 spans 15 amino acids. Germline CDR1 and CDR2: MNHEY and SVGAGI. The CDR3 region is CASSYSGAGNQPQHF. CDR3 DNA: TGTGCCAGCAGTTACTCAGGGGCGGGCAATCAGCCCCAGCATTTT.

This rearrangement joins TRBV5-6 to TRBJ2-2; D is perhaps TRBD1 (6 bases). The CDR3 loop spans 12 amino acids. The germline V and J ends were trimmed by 4 bases and 6 bases, with 7 bases remaining between them. In germline, CDR1 is SGHDT, CDR2 YYEEEE. The CDR3 spells CASSPGAGELFF. The DNA for the CDR3 is TGTGCCAGCAGCCCAGGGGCCGGGGAGCTGTTTTTT. Looking up the rest from reference TRBV5-6 and TRBJ2-2 gives the full variable domain: DAGVTQSPTHLIKTRGQQVTLRCSPKSGHDTVSWYQQALGQGPQFIFQYYEEEERQRGNFPDRFSGHQFPNYSSELNVNALLLGDSALYLCASSPGAGELFFGEGSRLTVL.

The chain couples TRBV7-9 to TRBJ2-3, with D unresolved. The CDR3 loop spans 16 amino acids. Germline V lookup: CDR1 SEHNR, CDR2 FQNEAQ (reference sequence). Trimming took 0 bases from V and 0 from J, leaving 10 bases between them. The CDR3 reads CASSLAGAVSTDTQYF. DNA for the CDR3: TGTGCCAGCAGCTTAGCCGGCGCGGTGAGCACAGATACGCAGTATTTT.

V and J are TRBV9 and TRBJ1-2, with TRBD1 as a possible D gene (5 bases). Looked up from germline, CDR1 is SGDLS and CDR2 is YYNGEE. Trimming removed 0 bases from V and 5 bases from J, with 14 bases in between. This CDR3 spans 15 amino acids. CDR3 bases: TGTGCCAGCAGCGTAGTCGGAACAGGAAGATATGGCTACACCTTC. It codes for CASSVVGTGRYGYTF.

This chain uses TRBV6-5 with TRBJ2-3; D unresolved. Germline values: CDR1 MNHEY, CDR2 SVGAGI. V shed 0 bases and J shed 6 bases, with 7 bases lying between them. This CDR3 comprises 13 residues. CDR3 DNA: TGTGCCAGCAGTTACTCTAGACTGGATACGCAGTATTTT. Amino acids: CASSYSRLDTQYF.

This clone was picked up a small number of times. The chain joins TRBV5-1 to TRBJ2-7, with 8 bases identical to TRBD1. The CDR3 consists of 14 residues. Germline trimming cut 4 bases from V and 3 bases from J; bases unmatched to any gene: 6. The V gene's germline CDR1 is SGHRS and CDR2 YFSETQ. CDR3 DNA: TGCGCCAGCAGCCCGGACAGGGAGTTCTACGAGCAGTACTTC. Its translation is CASSPDREFYEQYF.

V and J are TRBV7-2 and TRBJ1-2; D gene ambiguous. With 1 base removed from V and 4 bases from J, the gap between germline ends came to 10 bases. The CDR3 extends over 14 amino acids. Germline lookup yields CDR1 SGHTA and CDR2 FQGNSA. The CDR3 sequence: CASSLGGLFYGYTF. CDR3 nucleotide sequence: TGTGCCAGCAGCTTAGGAGGGCTCTTCTATGGCTACACCTTC.

The chain carries TRBV10-3 and TRBJ1-1, with TRBD1 matching 7 bases. The germline V gene encodes CDR1 ENHRY and CDR2 SYGVKD. Unmatched junction bases numbered 4, after V lost 5 bases and J lost 1 base. CDR3 length: 14 amino acids. This CDR3 is CAISWTGQNTEAFF. CDR3 coding DNA: TGTGCCATCAGTTGGACAGGACAGAACACTGAAGCTTTCTTT.

The chain couples TRBV4-2 to TRBJ2-1, with no clear D. Germline-derived CDR1 and CDR2 are LGHNA and YNFKEQ. V was trimmed by 1 base and J by 4 bases, leaving 14 bases between them. The CDR3 covers 16 residues. The CDR3 is CASSQVWQTPYNEQFF. The CDR3 DNA reads as TGTGCCAGCAGCCAAGTCTGGCAGACACCTTACAATGAGCAGTTCTTC.

This chain connects TRBV7-9 to TRBJ2-1, with 8 bases that match TRBD2. Germline CDR1 and CDR2: SEHNR and FQNEAQ (reference sequence). V gave up 4 bases and J gave up 5 bases; unmatched junction bases: 7. The CDR3 contains 15 residues. CDR3 nucleotide sequence: TGTGCCAGCAGCTACCTGACTAGCGTCGACAATGAGCAGTTCTTC. Amino acids: CASSYLTSVDNEQFF.

The rearrangement links TRBV19 to TRBJ1-4; the D gene is possibly TRBD1 (5 bases). This CDR3 has 16 residues. The V gene's germline CDR1 is LNHDA and CDR2 SQIVND (reference sequence). The V end lost 6 bases, the J end lost 2 bases, and 16 bases lay between the germline ends. CDR3 residues: CASSGILGGTNEKLFF. CDR3 coding DNA: TGTGCCAGTAGCGGAATCCTGGGGGGGACTAATGAAAAACTGTTTTTT.

V gene TRBV19 combines with J gene TRBJ1-1; weak D call: TRBD1 (5 bases). The CDR3 totals 15 residues. CDR1 and CDR2 (germline): LNHDA, SQIVND (reference sequence). The V end was cut by 1 base, the J end by 5 bases, with 14 bases between. The CDR3 bases are TGTGCCAGTAGTATAGTGGGCAGGGAGGTAACTGAAGCTTTCTTT. Residues: CASSIVGREVTEAFF. The full variable domain, its missing parts supplied by reference TRBV19 and TRBJ1-1, is DGGITQSPKYLFRKEGQNVTLSCEQNLNHDAMYWYRQDPGQGLRLIYYSQIVNDFQKGDIAEGYSVSREKKESFPLTVTSAQKNPTAFYLCASSIVGREVTEAFFGQGTRLTVV.

The rearrangement uses TRBV5-7 and TRBJ1-1; 7 nucleotides match TRBD1. TRBV5-7 is flagged as an ORF with uncertain function. Trimming took 4 bases from V and 2 from J; bases not matched to a gene: 5. CDR3 size: 14 residues. The chain's CDR3 is CASSKTGPNTEAFF. The CDR3 DNA is TGTGCCAGCAGCAAGACAGGGCCCAACACTGAAGCTTTCTTT.

The J gene is TRBJ1-1, the V gene TRBV19; 9 bases are a match to TRBD1. V lost 5 bases to trimming and J lost 1 base; unmatched junction nucleotides: 5. The germline V gene has CDR1 LNHDA and CDR2 SQIVND (reference sequence). There are 15 residues in the CDR3. This chain's CDR3 is CASSGTGYSNTEAFF. The CDR3 nucleotides are TGTGCCAGTAGTGGGACAGGGTATTCGAACACTGAAGCTTTCTTT.

Concerning this clone: Compared with germline, one end of the junction differs, possibly owing to a read error. V and J are TRBV7-2 and TRBJ2-1; a possible D gene is TRBD2 (6 bases). CDR3 size: 15 residues. Per the germline V gene, CDR1 is SGHTA and CDR2 is FQGNSA. CDR3 in DNA: TGTGCCAGCAGCTTAGACGGGAGCTCCCACAATGAGCAGTTCTTC. Protein sequence: CASSLDGSSHNEQFF.

The rearrangement joins TRBV7-2 to TRBJ1-2, with 10 nucleotides matching TRBD1. V gave up 5 bases and J gave up 4 bases; unmatched junction bases: 4. This CDR3 is 14 amino acids long. CDR1 is SGHTA and CDR2 is FQGNSA in the germline V gene. CDR3 DNA: TGTGCCAGCAGCCCGACAGGGGGCGTCTATGGCTACACCTTC. Amino acid sequence: CASSPTGGVYGYTF.

The chain uses TRBV2 and TRBJ2-2; D is perhaps TRBD2 (6 bases). This CDR3 spans 14 amino acids. V was clipped by 10 bases and J by 1 base, with 13 bases between them. The germline V gene has CDR1 SNHLY and CDR2 FYNNEI. The chain's CDR3 is CATRREQNTGELFF. CDR3 sequence (DNA): TGTGCCACCAGGAGGGAGCAGAACACCGGGGAGCTGTTTTTT. Full variable domain (missing parts from reference TRBV2 and TRBJ2-2): EPEVTQTPSHQVTQMGQEVILRCVPISNHLYFYWYRQILGQKVEFLVSFYNNEISEKSEIFDDQFSVERPDGSNFTLKIRSTKLEDSAMYFCATRREQNTGELFFGEGSRLTVL.

Remarks on this clone: The germline gene is not matched at one end of the junction; a read error may be the cause. The CDR3: CASSQDTDFASYDQYF. The CDR3 DNA is TGTGCCAGCAGCCAAGATACCGACTTCGCCTCCTACGATCAGTACTTC. The rearrangement links TRBV4-2 to TRBJ2-7; D not certain. Looked up from germline, CDR1 is LGHNA and CDR2 is YNFKEQ. There are 16 residues in the CDR3.

The chain carries TRBV7-6 and TRBJ2-7; D is ambiguous. Per germline, CDR1 SGHVS and CDR2 FNYEAQ. Trimming shortened V by 2 bases and J by 1 base, and 6 bases separated the two germline ends. This CDR3 has 13 residues. The CDR3: CASSLQQSYEQYF. For the CDR3, the DNA is TGTGCCAGCAGCTTACAACAGTCCTACGAGCAGTACTTC.

The chain joins TRBV29-1 to TRBJ1-5; TRBD1 matches 8 bases. The V gene end was trimmed by 7 bases and the J gene end by 3 bases; junction bases not matched to a gene: 5. Per the germline V gene, CDR1 is SQVTM and CDR2 is ANQGSEA. The length of the CDR3 is 13 residues. The CDR3 nucleotides read TGCAGCGCTGCAGGGGGCGTCAATCAGCCCCAGCATTTT. It encodes CSAAGGVNQPQHF.

The V gene is TRBV7-2, the J gene TRBJ2-2; D is possibly TRBD2 (6 bases). Per the germline V gene, CDR1 is SGHTA and CDR2 is FQGNSA. V was pared by 5 bases and J by 6 bases, with 10 bases between. CDR3 size: 13 residues. The CDR3, as DNA: TGTGCCAGCAGCACCCGACTAGCCGGGGAGCTGTTTTTT. It yields the protein CASSTRLAGELFF.

This chain joins TRBV5-1 and TRBJ1-3; unclear D gene. Germline CDR1 and CDR2: SGHRS and YFSETQ. V was shortened by 0 bases and J by 1 base, with 11 bases between the two germline ends. The length of the CDR3 is 16 residues. The CDR3 loop reads CASSLDGRSSGNTIYF. CDR3 nucleotides: TGCGCCAGCAGCTTGGACGGCAGGTCTTCTGGAAACACCATATATTTT.